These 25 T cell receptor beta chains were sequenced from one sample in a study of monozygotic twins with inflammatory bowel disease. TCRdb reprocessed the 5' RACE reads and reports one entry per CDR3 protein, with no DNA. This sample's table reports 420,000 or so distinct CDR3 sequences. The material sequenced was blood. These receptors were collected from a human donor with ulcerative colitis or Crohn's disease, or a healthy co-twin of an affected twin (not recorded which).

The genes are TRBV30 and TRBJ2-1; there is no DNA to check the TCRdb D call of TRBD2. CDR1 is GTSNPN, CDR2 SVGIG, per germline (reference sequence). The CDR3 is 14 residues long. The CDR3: CAWSSGGSIYEQFF.

The CDR3 loop reads CASSYSVTNTEAFF. The V gene is TRBV6-2 or TRBV6-3, the J gene TRBJ1-1. CDR1 and CDR2 (germline): MNHEY, SVGEGT. The CDR3 runs 14 residues.

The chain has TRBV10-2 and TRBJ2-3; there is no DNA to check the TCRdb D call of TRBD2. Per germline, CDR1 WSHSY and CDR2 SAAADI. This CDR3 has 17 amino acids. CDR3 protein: CASSALKRDLSTDTQYF.

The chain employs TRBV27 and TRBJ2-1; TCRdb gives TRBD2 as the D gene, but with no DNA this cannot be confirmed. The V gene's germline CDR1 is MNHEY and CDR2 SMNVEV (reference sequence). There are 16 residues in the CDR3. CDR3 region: CASRSIRAPTDNEQFF.

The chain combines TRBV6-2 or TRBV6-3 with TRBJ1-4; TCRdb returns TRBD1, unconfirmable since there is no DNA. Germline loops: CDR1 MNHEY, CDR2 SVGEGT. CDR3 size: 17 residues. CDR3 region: CASSYEGGRLTNEKLFF.

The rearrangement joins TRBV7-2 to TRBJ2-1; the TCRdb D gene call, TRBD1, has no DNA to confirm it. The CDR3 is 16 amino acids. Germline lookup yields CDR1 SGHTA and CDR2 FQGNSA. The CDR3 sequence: CASSLGSGTGNNEQFF.

The CDR3 reads CASSEKRGRNSNQPQHF. The chain is built from TRBV6-1 and TRBJ1-5; the TCRdb call, TRBD1, lacks DNA for checking. There are 17 residues in the CDR3. Germline V gene lookup returns CDR1 MNHNS and CDR2 SASEGT.

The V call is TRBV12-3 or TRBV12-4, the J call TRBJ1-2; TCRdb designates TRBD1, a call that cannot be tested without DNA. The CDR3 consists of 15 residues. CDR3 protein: CASSPRQGNYYGYTF.

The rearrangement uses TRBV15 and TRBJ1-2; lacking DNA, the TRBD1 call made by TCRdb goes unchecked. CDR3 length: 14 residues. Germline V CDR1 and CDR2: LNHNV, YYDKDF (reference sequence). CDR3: CATSTGQRNYGYTF. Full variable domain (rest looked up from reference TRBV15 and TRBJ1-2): DAMVIQNPRYQVTQFGKPVTLSCSQTLNHNVMYWYQQKSSQAPKLLFHYYDKDFNNEADTPDNFQSRRPNTSFCFLDIRSPGLGDTAMYLCATSTGQRNYGYTFGSGTRLTVV.

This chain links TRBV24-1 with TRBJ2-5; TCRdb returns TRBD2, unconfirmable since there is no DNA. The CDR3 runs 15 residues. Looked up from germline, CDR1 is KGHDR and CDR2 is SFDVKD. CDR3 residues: CATSDSGTIQETQYF.

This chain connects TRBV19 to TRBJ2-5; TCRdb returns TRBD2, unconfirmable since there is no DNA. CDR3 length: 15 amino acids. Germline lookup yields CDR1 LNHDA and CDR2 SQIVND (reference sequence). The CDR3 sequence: CGSSIGASGQETQYF. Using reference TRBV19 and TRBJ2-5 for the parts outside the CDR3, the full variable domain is DGGITQSPKYLFRKEGQNVTLSCEQNLNHDAMYWYRQDPGQGLRLIYYSQIVNDFQKGDIAEGYSVSREKKESFPLTVTSAQKNPTAFYLCGSSIGASGQETQYFGPGTRLLVL.

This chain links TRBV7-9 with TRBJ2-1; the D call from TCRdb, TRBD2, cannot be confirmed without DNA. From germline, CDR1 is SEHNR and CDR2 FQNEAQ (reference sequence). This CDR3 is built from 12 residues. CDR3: CASSLSSYEQFF.

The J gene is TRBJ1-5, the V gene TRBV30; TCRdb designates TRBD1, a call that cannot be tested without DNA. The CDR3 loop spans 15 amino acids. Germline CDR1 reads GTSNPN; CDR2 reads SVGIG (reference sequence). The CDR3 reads CAWTEWGRGNQPQHF.

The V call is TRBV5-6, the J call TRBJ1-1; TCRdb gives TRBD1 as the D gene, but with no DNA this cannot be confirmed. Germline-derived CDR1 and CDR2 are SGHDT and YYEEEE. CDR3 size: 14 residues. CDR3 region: CASSYADSNTEAFF.

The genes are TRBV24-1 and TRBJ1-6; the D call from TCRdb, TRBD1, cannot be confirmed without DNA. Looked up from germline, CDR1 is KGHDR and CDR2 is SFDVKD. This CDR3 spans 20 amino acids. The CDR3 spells CATSAAGTGVRPSYNSPLHF.

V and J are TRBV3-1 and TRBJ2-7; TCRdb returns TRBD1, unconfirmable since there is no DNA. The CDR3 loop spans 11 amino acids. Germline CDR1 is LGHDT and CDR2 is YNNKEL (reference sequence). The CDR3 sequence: CASSRAGDQYF.

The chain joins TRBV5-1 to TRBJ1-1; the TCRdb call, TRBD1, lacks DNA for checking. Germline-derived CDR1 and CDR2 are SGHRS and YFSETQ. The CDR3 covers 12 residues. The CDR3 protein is CASRGGGSEAFF.

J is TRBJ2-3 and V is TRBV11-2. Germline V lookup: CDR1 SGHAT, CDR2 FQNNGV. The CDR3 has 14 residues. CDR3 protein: CASSLVLGVDTQYF.

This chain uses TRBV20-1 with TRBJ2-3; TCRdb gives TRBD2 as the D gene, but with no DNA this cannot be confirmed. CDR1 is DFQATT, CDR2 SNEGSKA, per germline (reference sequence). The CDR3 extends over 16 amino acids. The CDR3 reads CSARSPGAGSTDTQYF.

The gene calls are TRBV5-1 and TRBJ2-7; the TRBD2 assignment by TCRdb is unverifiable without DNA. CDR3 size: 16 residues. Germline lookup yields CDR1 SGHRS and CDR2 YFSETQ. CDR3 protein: CASSLVSGGTPYEQYF.

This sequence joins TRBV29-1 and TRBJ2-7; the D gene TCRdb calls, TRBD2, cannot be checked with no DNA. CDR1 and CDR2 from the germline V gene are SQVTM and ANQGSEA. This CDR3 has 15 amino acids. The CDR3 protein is CSAVQTSGSGYEQYF.

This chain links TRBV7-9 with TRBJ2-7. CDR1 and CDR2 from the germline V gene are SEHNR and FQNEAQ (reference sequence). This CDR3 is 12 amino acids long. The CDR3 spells CASSLSTPEQYF.

CDR3 amino acids: CASSSQGSGPTDTQYF. The V gene is TRBV7-9, the J gene TRBJ2-3; TCRdb outputs TRBD2, but without DNA this stays unchecked. Germline loops: CDR1 SEHNR, CDR2 FQNEAQ (reference sequence). CDR3 length equals 16 residues.

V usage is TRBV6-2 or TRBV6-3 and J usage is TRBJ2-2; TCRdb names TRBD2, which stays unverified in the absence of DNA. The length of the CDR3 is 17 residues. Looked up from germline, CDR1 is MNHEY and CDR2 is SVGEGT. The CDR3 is CASTALGLAANTGELFF.

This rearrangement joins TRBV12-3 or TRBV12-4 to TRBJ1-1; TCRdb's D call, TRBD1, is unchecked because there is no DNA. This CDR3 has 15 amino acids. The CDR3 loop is CASSSTPGQGTEAFF.